A single sample is the source of the 27 T cell receptor beta chains below, sequenced in a study of blood T cell repertoires in COVID-19. Sequencing was performed with immunoSEQ multiplex PCR; in TCRdb, only in-frame clones are kept and a portion is missing. The sample gives tens of thousands of clones, under 95% of which show up once; 3.5% to 4% is in the top ten. Source material: peripheral blood. The source of these receptors is a woman aged 45-65 years in a cohort sampled during active COVID-19.

The V gene is TRBV28, the J gene TRBJ2-5; D is unresolved. The CDR3 is 13 amino acids. The germline V gene encodes CDR1 MDHEN and CDR2 SYDVKM. V was cut by 1 base and J by 2 bases, with 5 bases left in between. The CDR3 coding sequence is TGTGCCAGCAGTTTATCACAGCAAGAGACCCAGTACTTC. The encoded protein is CASSLSQQETQYF.

The chain recombines TRBV7-8 with TRBJ2-3; TRBD1 agrees at 11 bases. This CDR3 has 17 residues. Germline values: CDR1 SGHVS, CDR2 FQNEAQ. Trimming took 2 bases from V and 0 from J; bases not matched to a gene: 4. DNA for the CDR3: TGTGCCAGCAGCTTATGGGACAGGGGGTTAAGCACAGATACGCAGTATTTT. This gives the protein CASSLWDRGLSTDTQYF.

This clone was recorded only once. The chain uses TRBV6-5 and TRBJ1-2; 7 positions match TRBD1. Trimming took 4 bases from V and 0 from J; bases not matched to a gene: 5. The CDR3 length is 15 residues. Germline V gives CDR1 MNHEY, CDR2 SVGAGI. The CDR3 sequence: CASSSRTGANYGYTF. The CDR3 nucleotides read TGTGCCAGCAGTTCCCGGACAGGCGCTAACTATGGCTACACCTTC.

This clone was counted only a few times. Written as DNA, the CDR3 is TGTGCCTCCCGACACAGGAATAGTCAGCCCCAGCATTTT. As protein: CASRHRNSQPQHF. The chain employs TRBV10-3 and TRBJ1-5; maybe TRBD1 (5 bases). The CDR3 covers 13 residues. With 11 bases removed from V and 6 bases from J, the gap between germline ends came to 17 bases. CDR1 is ENHRY, CDR2 SYGVKD, per germline.

This clone has only a few counts. The chain links TRBV5-1 to TRBJ2-1; TRBD2 matches at 14 bases. The V segment lost 4 bases and the J segment 5 bases; nucleotides outside the gene matches: 5. This CDR3 is built from 16 residues. The germline gives CDR1 SGHRS, CDR2 YFSETQ. The CDR3 spells CASSVPTSGGDNEQFF. CDR3 nucleotides: TGCGCCAGCAGCGTCCCGACTAGCGGGGGGGACAATGAGCAGTTCTTC.

V gene TRBV7-8 combines with J gene TRBJ1-4, with 8 bases fitting TRBD1. Germline V gene sequence: CDR1 SGHVS, CDR2 FQNEAQ. V shed 5 bases, J shed 8 bases, and the junction held 10 bases outside the gene matches. The CDR3 loop spans 15 amino acids. The CDR3 bases are TGTGCCAGCAGCGTTACCGGGACAGGTGGAGAAAAACTGTTTTTT. Its protein is CASSVTGTGGEKLFF.

This clone occurred a few times. The chain carries TRBV5-1 and TRBJ2-7; 11 bases are shared with TRBD1. Germline loops: CDR1 SGHRS, CDR2 YFSETQ. The CDR3 is made up of 14 amino acids. The V and J ends lost 4 bases and 11 bases, in that order; junction bases with no gene match: 11. Here the CDR3 DNA reads TGCGCCAGCAGCACTGGGACAGGGGGGACGGAGGAGTACTTC. As protein: CASSTGTGGTEEYF. Based on the CDR3 plus reference TRBV5-1 and TRBJ2-7, the full variable domain is KAGVTQTPRYLIKTRGQQVTLSCSPISGHRSVSWYQQTPGQGLQFLFEYFSETQRNKGNFPGRFSGRQFSNSRSEMNVSTLELGDSALYLCASSTGTGGTEEYFGPGTRLTVT.

The chain employs TRBV28 and TRBJ1-1; D is undetermined. The germline V gene encodes CDR1 MDHEN and CDR2 SYDVKM. V lost 2 bases and J lost 4, with 11 bases in between. This CDR3 is 14 amino acids long. The CDR3 loop is CASSLNRGITEAFF. The CDR3, as DNA: TGTGCCAGCAGTTTAAACAGAGGGATCACTGAAGCTTTCTTT.

The CDR3 spells CASSPLRDRGHEQYF. The CDR3 coding sequence is TGTGCCAGTAGCCCGCTCAGGGACAGGGGACACGAGCAGTACTTC. The chain recombines TRBV19 with TRBJ2-7, with 10 positions matching TRBD1. Germline V CDR1 and CDR2: LNHDA, SQIVND (reference sequence). CDR3 length: 15 residues. Trimming at V came to 6 bases and at J to 5 bases, leaving 10 bases not matched to a gene.

The chain joins TRBV6-4 to TRBJ2-7, with TRBD2 matching 7 bases. This CDR3 spans 16 amino acids. Losses at the gene ends were 2 bases for V and 2 bases for J; bases not matched to a gene: 9. Germline V gene lookup returns CDR1 MRHNA and CDR2 SNTAGT. CDR3 sequence (DNA): TGTGCCAGCAGTGACGTCCGGGAAGGGACTACCTACGAGCAGTACTTC. Amino acids: CASSDVREGTTYEQYF.

The rearrangement links TRBV6-6 to TRBJ1-3, with D possibly being TRBD1 (5 bases). The CDR3 runs to 15 residues. Trimming took 6 bases from V and 6 from J, leaving 18 bases between them. The germline gives CDR1 MNHNY, CDR2 SVGAGI (reference sequence). The CDR3 sequence: CASRPDRSGTNTIYF. The CDR3 DNA sequence: TGTGCCAGCAGACCCGACAGAAGCGGGACAAACACCATATATTTT.

The V and J genes are TRBV29-1 and TRBJ1-5; 9 positions agree with TRBD1. Germline lookup yields CDR1 SQVTM and CDR2 ANQGSEA. V lost 6 bases and J lost 6; bases outside the gene matches: 6. CDR3 length equals 13 residues. The chain's CDR3 is CSVGQGDSQPQHF. The CDR3 DNA is TGCAGCGTGGGACAGGGAGATAGTCAGCCCCAGCATTTT. Looking up the rest from reference TRBV29-1 and TRBJ1-5 gives the full variable domain: SAVISQKPSRDICQRGTSLTIQCQVDSQVTMMFWYRQQPGQSLTLIATANQGSEATYESGFVIDKFPISRPNLTFSTLTVSNMSPEDSSIYLCSVGQGDSQPQHFGDGTRLSIL.

This chain joins TRBV18 and TRBJ2-5; 8 bases agree with TRBD1. The CDR3 runs to 17 residues. Germline values: CDR1 KGHSH, CDR2 LQKENI. J was trimmed by 2 bases and V by 3 bases; bases with no gene match: 11. CDR3 nucleotides: TGTGCCAGCTCACCGGCCGCCGGGACAGGATGGCAAGAGACCCAGTACTTC. This codes for CASSPAAGTGWQETQYF. The full variable domain, rest sourced from reference TRBV18 and TRBJ2-5, is NAGVMQNPRHLVRRRGQEARLRCSPMKGHSHVYWYRQLPEEGLKFMVYLQKENIIDESGMPKERFSAEFPKEGPSILRIQQVVRGDSAAYFCASSPAAGTGWQETQYFGPGTRLLVL.

This sequence joins TRBV3-1 (or the pseudogene TRBV3-2) and TRBJ2-7; 9 bases line up with TRBD1. V shed 5 bases, J shed 5 bases, and the junction held 7 bases outside the gene matches. Looked up from germline, CDR1 is LGHDT and CDR2 is YNNKEL (reference sequence). CDR3 length equals 14 residues. For the CDR3, the DNA is TGTGCCAGCAGCTCCCGGGACAGGGCCCACGAGCAGTACTTC. Translation gives CASSSRDRAHEQYF.

This chain joins TRBV28 and TRBJ2-7, with D possibly being TRBD2 (6 bases). Germline lookup yields CDR1 MDHEN and CDR2 SYDVKM. Trimming left V 6 bases short and J 2 bases short, with 14 bases between. The CDR3 spans 14 residues. The CDR3 region is CASRRGSTTYEQYF. DNA of the CDR3: TGTGCCAGCAGGCGGGGCTCCACGACCTACGAGCAGTACTTC.

The chain links TRBV2 to TRBJ1-5; D unclear. V lost 6 bases, J lost 7 bases, and 16 bases lay in between. The CDR3 spans 14 residues. CDR1 and CDR2 (germline): SNHLY, FYNNEI. The CDR3 here is CASRGREGRQPQHF. CDR3 sequence (DNA): TGTGCCAGCAGAGGACGGGAAGGGCGACAGCCCCAGCATTTT.

The rearrangement links TRBV5-1 to TRBJ1-1; D gene ambiguous. Germline loops: CDR1 SGHRS, CDR2 YFSETQ. The CDR3 contains 14 residues. V shed 0 bases and J shed 11 bases, with 17 bases lying between them. The CDR3 here is CASSLAQDPQHAFF. CDR3 DNA: TGCGCCAGCAGCTTGGCCCAGGATCCCCAACACGCTTTCTTT.

The chain combines TRBV5-1 with TRBJ2-3; weak D call: TRBD2 (7 bases). Germline V gives CDR1 SGHRS, CDR2 YFSETQ. This CDR3 is built from 16 residues. V lost 0 bases and J lost 4, with 15 bases in between. CDR3 in DNA: TGCGCCAGCAGCTTGGAGGGGGGGCGTTTAGCAGATACGCAGTATTTT. Its translation: CASSLEGGRLADTQYF.

This chain joins TRBV6-1 and TRBJ2-3; TRBD2 agrees at 9 bases. This CDR3 has 15 amino acids. The ends lost 3 bases at V and 4 bases at J; junction bases unmatched: 5. The V gene's germline CDR1 is MNHNS and CDR2 SASEGT. The CDR3 bases are TGTGCCAGCAGTGAGCTAGCGGGGAGCGCAGATACGCAGTATTTT. Encoded protein: CASSELAGSADTQYF.

The chain couples TRBV3-1 (or the pseudogene TRBV3-2) to TRBJ2-5; D perhaps matches TRBD1 (5 bases). Per germline, CDR1 LGHDT and CDR2 YNNKEL (reference sequence). The CDR3 totals 12 residues. V dropped 8 bases and J dropped 4 bases, with 11 bases sitting between them. The CDR3 DNA reads TGTGCCAGCGGATCAAGGGGAGAGACCCAGTACTTC. This encodes CASGSRGETQYF.

This clone was counted once. The chain recombines TRBV9 with TRBJ1-2; 7 bases fit TRBD1. V was clipped by 5 bases and J by 3 bases; unmatched bases: 13. Germline lookup yields CDR1 SGDLS and CDR2 YYNGEE. The CDR3 loop spans 16 amino acids. The CDR3 bases are TGTGCCAGCAGGCCTACGGATGGACAGGCCTACTATGGCTACACCTTC. Its protein is CASRPTDGQAYYGYTF.

The gene calls are TRBV11-2 and TRBJ2-7, with 13 positions matching TRBD2. Germline trimming cut 5 bases from V and 6 bases from J; bases unmatched to any gene: 7. Per germline, CDR1 SGHAT and CDR2 FQNNGV. CDR3 size: 15 residues. Written as DNA, the CDR3 is TGTGCCAGCAGCCCCCAACTAGCGGGAGGGCCCGAGCAGTACTTC. Protein sequence: CASSPQLAGGPEQYF.

The V gene is TRBV19, the J gene TRBJ1-2; tentatively, D is TRBD1 (5 bases). The CDR3 covers 16 residues. Deletions cut 0 bases from V and 8 bases from J, with 19 bases between. Germline CDR1 LNHDA, CDR2 SQIVND (reference sequence). The chain's CDR3 is CASSIDGGTNAGGYTF. The DNA for the CDR3 is TGTGCCAGTAGTATAGATGGCGGGACGAACGCGGGAGGCTACACCTTC.

This clone was recorded only once. The V and J genes are TRBV10-1 and TRBJ2-1; 14 nucleotides agree with TRBD2. V gave up 8 bases and J gave up 7 bases; unmatched junction bases: 4. The germline gives CDR1 WNHNN, CDR2 SYGVQD (reference sequence). The CDR3 has 14 amino acids. The CDR3 bases are TGCGCCAGCGCCGGGACTAGCGGGGGTAATGAGCAGTTCTTC. This gives the protein CASAGTSGGNEQFF.

The chain couples TRBV16 to TRBJ2-2; TRBD1 agrees at 12 bases. Germline CDR1 reads KGHSY; CDR2 reads FQNENV. The V segment lost 4 bases and the J segment 5 bases; nucleotides outside the gene matches: 5. The CDR3 runs to 16 residues. The DNA of the CDR3 is TGTGCCAGCAGCCCCGGGACAGGGGGCAATACCGGGGAGCTGTTTTTT. Protein product: CASSPGTGGNTGELFF.

V and J are TRBV11-2 and TRBJ2-7; no firm D call. The CDR3 length is 12 residues. V dropped 0 bases and J dropped 9 bases, with 9 bases sitting between them. The V gene's germline CDR1 is SGHAT and CDR2 FQNNGV. CDR3 nucleotide sequence: TGTGCCAGCAGCTTAGAAGAGTCCGGGCAGTACTTC. This sequence encodes CASSLEESGQYF.

V and J are TRBV7-6 and TRBJ1-3; 9 positions match TRBD1. With V trimmed by 4 bases and J by 3 bases, 10 bases remained unmatched. Germline CDR1 reads SGHVS; CDR2 reads FNYEAQ. The CDR3 has 17 residues. CDR3: CASSSYGTGGLGNTIYF. The DNA of the CDR3 is TGTGCCAGCAGCTCTTACGGTACAGGGGGCCTTGGAAACACCATATATTTT.